The entry below gives a single T cell receptor beta chain sequence along with its context. Its antigen is undetermined. The CDR3 totals 14 residues. Looked up from germline, CDR1 is LNHNV and CDR2 is YYDKDF (reference sequence). V gave up 0 bases and J gave up 7 bases; unmatched junction bases: 2. The data derive from a study of PD-L1 blockade in urothelial cancer. Study-wide results and limits: Better survival was forecast by a pretreatment blood TCR clonality below the median. Tumor-associated TCR clones expanded more in blood at 3 weeks in patients with durable benefit.

TCRdb keeps only in-frame clones here, not all; method: immunoSEQ multiplex PCR. Here the sample spans over 75,000 clones, roughly 90% being singletons. Noted time point: pretreatment peripheral blood. The source material was PBMCs, sampled around atezolizumab (anti-PD-L1) treatment. The gene calls are TRBV15 and TRBJ1-1; 10 bases map to TRBD1. This clonotype originated in a woman at least 80 years old with urothelial cancer. The CDR3 nucleotides are TGTGCCACCAGCAGAGAGGGGGACAGGGGTGAAGCTTTCTTT. It specifies CATSREGDRGEAFF.